Shown below are 8 T cell receptor beta chains from a single sample sequenced in a study of T-cell memory formation after mild COVID-19. Via MiXCR, TCRdb re-called the 5' RACE reads, giving one row per CDR3 protein. The sample records about 390,000 distinct CDR3 sequences, 20% to 25% being singletons. The sequencing input was PBMCs or a T cell subset sorted from them (not recorded which). These receptor sequences come from an adult woman who had mild COVID-19 (a few samples of this study predate the infection). Cell type and time point are not known.

This chain joins TRBV6-5 and TRBJ2-7; TRBD1 is a possible D gene (6 bases). Trimming pared 3 bases from V and 3 bases from J, leaving 12 bases between. CDR3 length: 14 amino acids. Germline loops: CDR1 MNHEY, CDR2 SVGAGI. CDR3: CASSYWDTNYEQYF. The DNA for the CDR3 is TGTGCCAGCAGTTATTGGGACACCAACTACGAGCAGTACTTC.

The CDR3 reads CSAHLAGGRYEQYF. As DNA, the CDR3 is TGCAGTGCTCATCTAGCGGGAGGAAGATACGAGCAGTACTTC. V is TRBV20-1 and J is TRBJ2-7; 11 nucleotides agree with TRBD2. The germline V gene encodes CDR1 DFQATT and CDR2 SNEGSKA (reference sequence). The CDR3 is made up of 14 amino acids. V shed 5 bases, J shed 4 bases, and the junction held 7 bases outside the gene matches.

V gene TRBV18 combines with J gene TRBJ2-1, with D possibly TRBD2 on 6 matching bases. V was shortened by 6 bases and J by 5 bases, with 17 bases between the two germline ends. Germline V gene sequence: CDR1 KGHSH, CDR2 LQKENI. CDR3 length equals 15 residues. For the CDR3, the DNA is TGTGCCAGCTCCCCAAGGGAGCGGGTAGACAATGAGCAGTTCTTC. It codes for CASSPRERVDNEQFF.

This clonotype was picked up a small number of times. The CDR3 region has the DNA TGTGCCAGCAGTCCTGGCCGGGGACTAGCGGGCTACAATGAGCAGTTCTTC. This translates into CASSPGRGLAGYNEQFF. The chain couples TRBV7-8 to TRBJ2-1, with 12 bases identical to TRBD2. The CDR3 runs 17 residues. The germline gives CDR1 SGHVS, CDR2 FQNEAQ. Trimming cost V 6 bases and J 3 bases; bases outside gene matches: 9.

This chain uses TRBV6-1 with TRBJ1-5; unclear D gene. The CDR3 is 15 residues long. In germline, CDR1 is MNHNS, CDR2 SASEGT. V gave up 6 bases and J gave up 0 bases, with 12 bases separating them. This CDR3 reads CASSLQDNSNQPQHF. CDR3 DNA sequence: TGTGCCAGCAGCCTTCAGGATAATAGCAATCAGCCCCAGCATTTT.

The table lists this clonotype with a few counts. The CDR3 here is CASSLGFGGHHNEQFF. The CDR3 nucleotides read TGTGCCAGCAGCTTAGGATTCGGGGGACATCACAATGAGCAGTTCTTC. J is TRBJ2-1 and V is TRBV11-2; D may match TRBD1 or TRBD2 (6 bases each). V shed 1 base and J shed 5 bases, with 15 bases lying between them. The germline V gene encodes CDR1 SGHAT and CDR2 FQNNGV. The length of the CDR3 is 16 residues.

The chain joins TRBV4-1 to TRBJ2-3; D perhaps matches TRBD1 (6 bases). Germline lookup yields CDR1 MGHRA and CDR2 YSYEKL. Trimming shortened V by 0 bases and J by 5 bases, and 12 bases separated the two germline ends. The length of the CDR3 is 15 residues. The DNA of the CDR3 is TGCGCCAGCAGCCAAGACGGGACAAGAGGAGATACGCAGTATTTT. Its protein product is CASSQDGTRGDTQYF.

This clonotype has only a few counts. The chain carries TRBV5-1 and TRBJ2-1, with D perhaps TRBD1 or TRBD2 (5 bases each). The V end was cut by 0 bases, the J end by 2 bases, with 9 bases between. CDR3 size: 15 residues. Germline lookup yields CDR1 SGHRS and CDR2 YFSETQ. The CDR3 spells CASSLVGDPYNEQFF. The CDR3 DNA sequence: TGCGCCAGCAGCTTGGTGGGGGACCCCTACAATGAGCAGTTCTTC.